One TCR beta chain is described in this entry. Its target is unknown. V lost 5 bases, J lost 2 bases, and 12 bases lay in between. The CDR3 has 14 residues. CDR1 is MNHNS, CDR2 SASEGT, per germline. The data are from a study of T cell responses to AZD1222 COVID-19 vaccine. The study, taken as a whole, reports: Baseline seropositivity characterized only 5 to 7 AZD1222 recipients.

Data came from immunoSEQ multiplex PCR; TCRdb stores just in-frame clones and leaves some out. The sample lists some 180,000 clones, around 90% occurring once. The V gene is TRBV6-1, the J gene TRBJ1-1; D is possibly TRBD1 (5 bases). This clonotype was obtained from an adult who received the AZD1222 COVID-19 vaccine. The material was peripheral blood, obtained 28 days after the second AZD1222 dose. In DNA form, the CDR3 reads TGTGCCAGCAGTTTAACAGGATCTAACACTGAAGCTTTCTTT. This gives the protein CASSLTGSNTEAFF.